This TCR beta chain was profiled in a study of human T cells and chemical hapten exposure. V lost 6 bases and J lost 7, with 15 bases in between. The germline V gene encodes CDR1 SGHAT and CDR2 FQNNGV. The length of the CDR3 is 13 residues. Individual cDNA molecules in this library carried unique molecular identifiers. One entry per CDR3 protein, called by TCRdb with MiXCR from the RACE reads. The sample carries approximately 320,000 distinct CDR3 sequences, around 5% recorded once. Documented time point: pre-sensitization, week 0. Treatment denoted: therapeutic diphenylcyclopropenone sensitization with weekly scalp DPC. The study's findings and limits: TCRs exceeding a frequency of 1 in 1000 stayed unchanged under DPC sensitization.

This clonotype was seen many times. The antigen remains undetermined. The material was whole blood, obtained in connection with sensitization to the hapten diphenylcyclopropenone (DPC). The clonotype was recovered from a woman aged 18-35 years with alopecia areata. Some clones in this sample may be carry-over from other donors' samples. The chain joins TRBV11-2 to TRBJ1-1; weak D call: TRBD1 (6 bases). This CDR3 is CASRRGAGIEAFF. The CDR3 DNA reads as TGTGCCAGCAGGAGGGGGGCAGGGATTGAAGCTTTCTTT.